The 20 T cell receptor beta chains below all came from one sample that was sequenced in a study of T-cell memory formation after mild COVID-19. TCRdb itself ran the 5' RACE reads through MiXCR, one entry per CDR3 protein. The sample consists of around 400,000 distinct CDR3 sequences, 20% to 25% of them appearing once. The sequencing input was PBMCs or a T cell subset sorted from them (not recorded which). These receptors were obtained from an adult woman who had mild COVID-19 (a few samples of this study predate the infection). Cell type and time point are not known.

Only a few counts were recorded for this clonotype. The chain has TRBV6-2 or TRBV6-3 and TRBJ2-7; D is unresolved. Germline V gives CDR1 MNHEY, CDR2 SVGEGT. This CDR3 contains 13 residues. V was cut by 5 bases and J by 6 bases, with 14 bases left in between. The CDR3 coding sequence is TGTGCCAGCAGTACTGATAGCCGCGGCGAGCAGTACTTC. This sequence encodes CASSTDSRGEQYF.

This clonotype came up a few times. The gene calls are TRBV7-9 and TRBJ1-6; 9 bases are shared with TRBD1. Trimming at V came to 5 bases and at J to 10 bases, leaving 6 bases not matched to a gene. The V gene's germline CDR1 is SEHNR and CDR2 FQNEAQ (reference sequence). There are 14 residues in the CDR3. The CDR3 coding sequence is TGTGCCAGCAGCCAACCGGGACAGGGCTCACCCCTCCACTTT. Amino acid sequence: CASSQPGQGSPLHF.

The V and J genes are TRBV9 and TRBJ1-1; 7 bases agree with TRBD1. With V trimmed by 1 base and J by 1 base, 4 bases remained unmatched. This CDR3 region has 15 residues. Germline V gene data show CDR1 as SGDLS and CDR2 as YYNGEE. The CDR3 coding sequence is TGTGCCAGCAGCGTATCCTCAGGGGGGAACACTGAAGCTTTCTTT. Amino acids: CASSVSSGGNTEAFF.

The chain carries TRBV9 and TRBJ1-2, with a possible D match to TRBD1 (5 bases). V lost 1 base to trimming and J lost 4 bases, with 14 bases between them. Germline V gene data show CDR1 as SGDLS and CDR2 as YYNGEE. This CDR3 has 15 amino acids. DNA of the CDR3: TGTGCCAGCAGCGTAACCTCGGACGGGGGCTATGGCTACACCTTC. Translating it yields CASSVTSDGGYGYTF.

This clonotype was seen only once. The chain recombines TRBV11-2 with TRBJ1-1; D perhaps matches TRBD1 (5 bases). Trimming left V 1 base short and J 8 bases short, with 14 bases between. Germline-derived CDR1 and CDR2 are SGHAT and FQNNGV. This CDR3 is 14 amino acids long. CDR3 sequence reads: CASSLARGTEEAFF. CDR3 sequence (DNA): TGTGCCAGCAGCTTAGCTCGCGGGACGGAAGAAGCTTTCTTT.

The chain combines TRBV7-9 with TRBJ2-1; 10 bases fit TRBD2. The germline V gene has CDR1 SEHNR and CDR2 FQNEAQ (reference sequence). Germline trimming cut 5 bases from V and 10 bases from J; bases unmatched to any gene: 11. This CDR3 is built from 15 residues. CDR3: CASSPASGSFGEQFF. In DNA form, the CDR3 reads TGTGCCAGCAGCCCCGCTAGCGGGAGTTTTGGGGAGCAGTTCTTC.

V gene TRBV29-1 combines with J gene TRBJ2-3; the D gene is possibly TRBD1 (5 bases). Germline assignment: CDR1 SQVTM and CDR2 ANQGSEA. The CDR3 totals 14 residues. With 7 bases removed from V and 1 base from J, the gap between germline ends came to 15 bases. Here the CDR3 reads CSANHLGGTDTQYF. CDR3 DNA: TGCAGCGCAAACCATCTAGGGGGCACAGATACGCAGTATTTT.

This clonotype was detected ten times or more. The chain links TRBV5-1 to TRBJ1-1, with 9 bases lining up with TRBD1. The J segment lost 1 base and the V segment lost 3 bases, leaving 7 bases of the junction unmatched. Germline CDR1 SGHRS, CDR2 YFSETQ. The CDR3 sequence is 16 residues long. The CDR3 spells CASSSQTGGRNTEAFF. The CDR3 DNA is TGCGCCAGCAGCTCTCAGACAGGGGGTAGGAACACTGAAGCTTTCTTT. Drawing the rest from reference TRBV5-1 and TRBJ1-1, the complete variable domain is KAGVTQTPRYLIKTRGQQVTLSCSPISGHRSVSWYQQTPGQGLQFLFEYFSETQRNKGNFPGRFSGRQFSNSRSEMNVSTLELGDSALYLCASSSQTGGRNTEAFFGQGTRLTVV.

This clonotype was counted only a few times. V usage is TRBV5-5 and J usage is TRBJ1-2; 11 bases map to TRBD1. The CDR3 spans 16 residues. V lost 3 bases, J lost 8 bases, and 12 bases stayed unmatched. Looked up from germline, CDR1 is SGHKS and CDR2 is YYEKEE (reference sequence). DNA for the CDR3: TGTGCCAGCAGCTCAGGTAGTGGACAGGGGGCGCGAGGCTACACCTTC. It translates to CASSSGSGQGARGYTF.

This clonotype showed up many times. The rearrangement joins TRBV3-1 to TRBJ1-1; TRBD1 might be the D (5 bases). Germline values: CDR1 LGHDT, CDR2 YNNKEL (reference sequence). The CDR3 covers 16 residues. V was cut by 1 base and J by 1 base, with 13 bases left in between. The CDR3 bases are TGTGCCAGCAGCCAAGTCTTGTCAGGGAGGAACACTGAAGCTTTCTTT. It encodes CASSQVLSGRNTEAFF.

The chain couples TRBV12-3 or TRBV12-4 to TRBJ1-3; D remains ambiguous. The ends were cut back, 3 bases at V and 4 bases at J, with 4 bases in the middle. This CDR3 is 12 amino acids long. CDR3 sequence (DNA): TGTGCCAGCAGTTTTAGAGGAAACACCATATATTTT. Protein: CASSFRGNTIYF.

The genes are TRBV12-3 or TRBV12-4 and TRBJ2-3; 8 bases fit TRBD2. J was trimmed by 2 bases and V by 3 bases; bases with no gene match: 7. The CDR3 covers 16 residues. CDR3 protein: CASSFKREGYTDTQYF. In DNA form, the CDR3 reads TGTGCCAGCAGTTTCAAACGGGAGGGATACACAGATACGCAGTATTTT.

The chain employs TRBV7-2 and TRBJ2-7; no clear D. Germline V gene sequence: CDR1 SGHTA, CDR2 FQGNSA. Trimming left V 5 bases short and J 2 bases short, with 13 bases between. The CDR3 sequence is 14 residues long. CDR3 sequence: CASSPAGRAYEQYF. The CDR3 coding sequence is TGTGCCAGCAGCCCTGCCGGCAGAGCCTACGAGCAGTACTTC.

This clonotype was observed a few times. The chain links TRBV11-2 to TRBJ1-6; 7 bases line up with TRBD1. J gave up 5 bases and V 2 bases, and 3 bases lay outside the gene matches. The CDR3 extends over 15 amino acids. Germline V gives CDR1 SGHAT, CDR2 FQNNGV. The CDR3 spells CASSLTGADNSPLHF. The CDR3 DNA sequence: TGTGCCAGCAGCTTAACAGGGGCGGATAATTCACCCCTCCACTTT.

This clonotype came up a few times. V gene TRBV4-3 combines with J gene TRBJ1-1; no firm D call. CDR1 and CDR2 from the germline V gene are LGHNA and YSLEER. Trimming pared 3 bases from V and 8 bases from J, leaving 25 bases between. This CDR3 spans 17 amino acids. CDR3 DNA sequence: TGCGCCAGCAGCCAGTATCAATCCTTCGACCGCTCCACGGAAGCTTTCTTT. It translates to CASSQYQSFDRSTEAFF.

The gene calls are TRBV29-1 and TRBJ2-1, with 9 bases identical to TRBD1. The junction had 5 bases not matched to a gene; V was cut back by 5 bases and J by 0 bases. This CDR3 contains 15 residues. Per the germline V gene, CDR1 is SQVTM and CDR2 is ANQGSEA. The CDR3 DNA is TGCAGCGTTCACAGGGGGCATAGCTCCTACAATGAGCAGTTCTTC. Its translation is CSVHRGHSSYNEQFF.

This clonotype was counted a few times. The chain has TRBV29-1 and TRBJ2-1; possible D gene TRBD1, 6 bases. The CDR3 totals 11 residues. With 7 bases removed from V and 9 bases from J, the gap between germline ends came to 13 bases. Looked up from germline, CDR1 is SQVTM and CDR2 is ANQGSEA. The CDR3 sequence: CSGLDRTEQFF. DNA of the CDR3: TGCAGCGGCCTGGACAGAACTGAGCAGTTCTTC.

The chain is built from TRBV21-1 and TRBJ2-7; the table assigns TRBD1, which was not confirmed against the DNA. TRBV21-1 is a recognized pseudogene. This CDR3 region has 14 residues. The CDR3 region is CASSERGGPYEQYF. In DNA, the CDR3 is TGTGCCAGCAGCGAAAGGGGCGGCCCCTACGAGCAGTACTTC.

The chain combines TRBV24-1 with TRBJ1-1; 7 bases fit TRBD1. V lost 7 bases and J lost 6; bases outside the gene matches: 4. CDR3 length: 12 amino acids. CDR1 KGHDR and CDR2 SFDVKD come from the germline V gene. CDR3 sequence (DNA): TGTGCCACCAGGGGACAGTTTGCTGAAGCTTTCTTT. Residues: CATRGQFAEAFF.

This clonotype was found a few times. The rearrangement links TRBV20-1 to TRBJ1-2; a possible D gene is TRBD1 (5 bases). The germline V gene encodes CDR1 DFQATT and CDR2 SNEGSKA (reference sequence). The CDR3 runs to 15 residues. Trimming stripped 5 bases from V and 4 bases from J, with 20 bases between. CDR3 sequence: CSAPDDSKGPYGYTF. The DNA for the CDR3 is TGCAGTGCTCCCGATGACAGCAAGGGACCCTATGGCTACACCTTC.